The text below deals with one TCR beta chain. No antigen is known for it. Library preparation (for TCRbeta) was performed with unique molecular identifiers. One entry per CDR3 protein, called by TCRdb with MiXCR from the PCR reads. The data contain around 580,000 distinct CDR3 sequences, about 21% of them singletons. Germline trimming cut 0 bases from V and 5 bases from J; bases unmatched to any gene: 7. This CDR3 spans 15 amino acids. Germline lookup yields CDR1 DFQATT and CDR2 SNEGSKA (reference sequence). This record belongs to a study of T-cell reconstitution after alpha-beta-depleted transplantation in children. Study conclusions and caveats: Several hundred graft clones that had expanded were reportedly the source of alpha-beta T cells about two months after transplant. When one year had passed after transplant, most T-cell counts and diversity came from newly produced T cells. Some patients showed high day-60 TCRbeta diversity, which derived from surviving recipient T cells and thymic progenitors.

The rearrangement joins TRBV20-1 to TRBJ1-3, with 7 bases aligning to TRBD1. The sample here was PBMCs, mostly from graft donor cells, taken 360 days after TCRalphabeta/CD19-depleted stem cell transplant. The clonotype comes from a boy under two years old who had a stem cell transplant for acute myeloid leukemia, so the T cells may come from the graft donor. The CDR3 loop reads CSARDIQGNRNTIYF. The CDR3 bases are TGCAGTGCTAGAGATATACAGGGGAATCGAAACACCATATATTTT.